The sequence of this T cell receptor beta chain was determined in a study of cytomegalovirus exposure and HLA in healthy donors. Trimming took 7 bases from V and 0 from J, leaving 13 bases between them. This CDR3 spans 14 amino acids. Germline V CDR1 and CDR2: SQVTM, ANQGSEA. Vbeta (60) and Jbeta (13) primers were used in the PCR. Profiling relied on immunoSEQ multiplex PCR, and the TCRdb table lists in-frame clones only, not all of them. The sample holds around 100,000 clones; 78% are singletons and the top ten take 4% to 5.5%. This clonotype was obtained from a male donor in good health and CMV-seropositive. The sample consisted of PBMCs. The V call is TRBV29-1, the J call TRBJ2-1, with D possibly matching TRBD1 (6 bases). The DNA of the CDR3 is TGCAGCGCAGGACAGACGAGCTCCTACAATGAGCAGTTCTTC. This encodes CSAGQTSSYNEQFF.